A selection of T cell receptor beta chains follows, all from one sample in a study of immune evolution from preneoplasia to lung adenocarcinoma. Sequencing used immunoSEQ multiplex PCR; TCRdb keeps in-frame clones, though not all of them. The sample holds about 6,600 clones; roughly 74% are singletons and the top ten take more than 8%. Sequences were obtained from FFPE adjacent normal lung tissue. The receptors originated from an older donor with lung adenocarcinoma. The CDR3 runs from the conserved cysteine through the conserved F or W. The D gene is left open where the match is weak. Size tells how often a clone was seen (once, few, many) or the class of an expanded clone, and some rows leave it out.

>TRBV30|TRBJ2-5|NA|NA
CAWSVSRTETQYF
TGTGCCTGGAGTGTTTCGCGCACGGAGACCCAGTACTTC
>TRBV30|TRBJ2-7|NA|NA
CAWAQDTNYEQYF
TGTGCCTGGGCACAGGACACGAACTACGAGCAGTACTTC
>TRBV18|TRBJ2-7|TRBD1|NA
CASSPRDRLMYEQYF
TGTGCCAGCTCACCCCGGGACAGGTTAATGTACGAGCAGTACTTC
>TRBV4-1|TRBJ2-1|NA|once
CASSRVRQDEQFF
TGCGCCAGCAGCCGGGTTAGACAGGATGAGCAGTTCTTC
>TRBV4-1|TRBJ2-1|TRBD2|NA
CASSQGLAGTHNEQFF
TGCGCCAGCAGCCAGGGACTAGCGGGAACCCACAATGAGCAGTTCTTC
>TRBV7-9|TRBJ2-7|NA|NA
CASRMGDYEQYF
TGTGCCAGCAGGATGGGGGACTACGAGCAGTACTTC
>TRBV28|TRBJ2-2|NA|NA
CASSLLNTGELFF
TGTGCCAGCAGTCTTTTGAACACCGGGGAGCTGTTTTTT
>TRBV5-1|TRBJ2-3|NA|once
CASSPNTDTQYF
TGCGCCAGCAGCCCGAACACAGATACGCAGTATTTT
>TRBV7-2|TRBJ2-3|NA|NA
CASSYIQGTDTQYF
TGTGCCAGCAGCTACATTCAGGGCACAGATACGCAGTATTTT
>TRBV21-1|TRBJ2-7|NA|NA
CASSKAGRVDEQYF
TGTGCCAGCAGCAAAGCGGGCAGGGTGGACGAGCAGTACTTC
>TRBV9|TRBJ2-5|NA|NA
CASSQRGQETQYF
TGTGCCAGCAGTCAGAGGGGGCAAGAGACCCAGTACTTC
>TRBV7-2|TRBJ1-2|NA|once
CASSLSTARRNGYTF
TGTGCCAGCAGCTTATCCACAGCCCGGAGGAATGGCTACACCTTC
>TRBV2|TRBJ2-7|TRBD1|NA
CASRIQGSYEQYF
TGTGCCAGCAGGATACAGGGGTCGTACGAGCAGTACTTC
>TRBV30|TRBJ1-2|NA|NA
CAWSSGNYGYTF
TGTGCCTGGAGCTCAGGGAACTATGGCTACACCTTC
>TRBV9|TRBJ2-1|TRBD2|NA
CASSTSGTSAANEQFF
TGTGCCAGCAGCACCTCCGGGACTAGCGCGGCTAATGAGCAGTTCTTC
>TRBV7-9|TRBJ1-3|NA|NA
CASSTLLGEPSGNTIYF
TGTGCCAGCAGCACACTCTTGGGGGAACCCTCTGGAAACACCATATATTTT
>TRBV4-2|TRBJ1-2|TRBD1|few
CASSQAGTGLNYGYTF
TGTGCCAGCAGCCAAGCAGGGACAGGCCTTAACTATGGCTACACCTTC
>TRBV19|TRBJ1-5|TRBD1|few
CASSRTGINQPQHF
TGTGCCAGTAGCAGGACAGGGATCAATCAGCCCCAGCATTTT
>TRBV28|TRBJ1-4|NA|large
CASFSGGTNEKLFF
TGTGCCAGCTTCTCCGGGGGCACTAATGAAAAACTGTTTTTT
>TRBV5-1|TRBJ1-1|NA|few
CASSNLGGTEAFF
TGCGCCAGCAGTAACCTAGGCGGGACTGAAGCTTTCTTT
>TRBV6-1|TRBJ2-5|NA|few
CASSRDPRETQYF
TGTGCCAGCAGCCGGGACCCGCGGGAGACCCAGTACTTC
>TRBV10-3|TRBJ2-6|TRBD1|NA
CAISARQGGGANVLTF
TGTGCCATCAGTGCACGACAGGGTGGCGGGGCCAACGTCCTGACTTTC
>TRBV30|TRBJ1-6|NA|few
CAWRGEGRRSSPLHF
TGTGCCTGGAGGGGGGAGGGTAGACGGTCTTCACCCCTCCACTTT
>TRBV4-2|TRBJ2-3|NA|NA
CASSQDRRITDTQYF
TGTGCCAGCAGCCAAGATCGAAGAATCACAGATACGCAGTATTTT